The next 24 T cell receptor beta chains were all read from a single sample in a study of blood T cell repertoires in COVID-19. TCRdb keeps only in-frame clones here, not all; method: immunoSEQ multiplex PCR. The table lists 95,000 to 150,000 clones, 55% to 75% of them singletons, with about 0.84% in the top ten. The sample consisted of peripheral blood. The receptors here all came from a human donor with acute or convalescent COVID-19. The donor label of this sample is uncertain.

The chain has TRBV10-3 and TRBJ1-2; 9 bases fit TRBD1. Unmatched junction bases numbered 5, after V lost 4 bases and J lost 5 bases. CDR3 length: 14 amino acids. Per germline, CDR1 ENHRY and CDR2 SYGVKD. The CDR3 protein is CAISGDRGLYGYTF. As DNA, the CDR3 is TGTGCCATCAGTGGAGACAGGGGGTTATATGGCTACACCTTC.

This chain links TRBV9 with TRBJ1-3; D is unresolved. The CDR3 consists of 13 residues. Germline V gene lookup returns CDR1 SGDLS and CDR2 YYNGEE. V lost 7 bases, J lost 0 bases, and 8 bases lay in between. The CDR3 coding sequence is TGTGCCAGCGGTACCGGCTCTGGAAACACCATATATTTT. Its translation is CASGTGSGNTIYF.

For the CDR3, the DNA is TGCGCCAGCAGCTTGACACCTTCGGGGGGGGAAGAGACCCAGTACTTC. Residues: CASSLTPSGGEETQYF. V usage is TRBV5-1 and J usage is TRBJ2-5; 8 bases are a match to TRBD2. Germline values: CDR1 SGHRS, CDR2 YFSETQ. The CDR3 extends over 16 amino acids. V shed 1 base, J shed 3 bases, and the junction held 8 bases outside the gene matches.

This chain joins TRBV5-1 and TRBJ2-3, with 10 bases identical to TRBD2. Per germline, CDR1 SGHRS and CDR2 YFSETQ. V shed 6 bases and J 2 bases; nucleotides not matched to a gene: 6. The CDR3 is 15 residues long. In DNA, the CDR3 is TGCGCCAGCACCGAGGGACTAGCGCCCACAGATACGCAGTATTTT. Amino acid sequence: CASTEGLAPTDTQYF.

This clone has a single count. The V call is TRBV24-1, the J call TRBJ2-5; 9 bases align to TRBD2. Germline trimming cut 4 bases from V and 3 bases from J; bases unmatched to any gene: 11. CDR1 and CDR2 from the germline V gene are KGHDR and SFDVKD. This CDR3 has 17 amino acids. CDR3 protein: CATSDRGGASEKETQYF. CDR3 nucleotides: TGTGCCACCAGTGACCGCGGGGGGGCCTCCGAAAAAGAGACCCAGTACTTC.

This clone is termed medium-sized. The CDR3 sequence is CASSKSGQGAGETQYF. In DNA, the CDR3 is TGTGCCAGCAGCAAATCGGGACAGGGGGCGGGTGAGACCCAGTACTTC. The chain carries TRBV21-1 and TRBJ2-5; the D segment call TRBD1 is taken from the table without a DNA check. TRBV21-1 is flagged as a pseudogene. CDR3 size: 16 residues.

The J gene is TRBJ1-2, the V gene TRBV6-5; D possibly corresponds to TRBD1 (6 bases). Between the trimmed V and J ends, which lost 7 bases and 7 bases, there was a span of 16 bases. CDR1 MNHEY and CDR2 SVGAGI come from the germline V gene. The CDR3 contains 13 residues. The CDR3 bases are TGTGCCAGCACCTTGGGGTTCAGGGGTGGCTACACCTTC. Its protein is CASTLGFRGGYTF.

The gene calls are TRBV19 and TRBJ1-1, with a possible D match to TRBD1 (5 bases). The CDR3 has 13 amino acids. CDR1 is LNHDA and CDR2 is SQIVND in the germline V gene (reference sequence). V shed 6 bases and J shed 6 bases, with 14 bases lying between them. CDR3 protein: CASSHYRTPEAFF. Written as DNA, the CDR3 is TGTGCCAGTAGCCACTACAGGACCCCTGAAGCTTTCTTT.

The chain combines TRBV19 with TRBJ1-5, with 7 nucleotides matching TRBD1. V shed 5 bases, J shed 1 base, and the junction held 5 bases outside the gene matches. This CDR3 has 15 residues. Germline V CDR1 and CDR2: LNHDA, SQIVND (reference sequence). This CDR3 is CASSPEGQSNQPQHF. DNA for the CDR3: TGTGCCAGTAGTCCTGAGGGACAGAGCAATCAGCCCCAGCATTTT.

The J gene is TRBJ1-4, the V gene TRBV6-5, with TRBD1 identical over 7 bases. This CDR3 comprises 15 residues. Per the germline V gene, CDR1 is MNHEY and CDR2 is SVGAGI. Losses at the gene ends were 8 bases for V and 5 bases for J; bases not matched to a gene: 11. The CDR3 loop reads CASGKTGNYNEKLFF. The CDR3 nucleotides are TGTGCCAGCGGAAAGACAGGGAACTACAATGAAAAACTGTTTTTT.

This chain connects TRBV10-2 to TRBJ1-2; tentative D call: TRBD1 (6 bases). CDR1 and CDR2 from the germline V gene are WSHSY and SAAADI. Trimming took off 9 bases at V and 5 bases at J, with 10 bases between the two ends. CDR3 length: 11 residues. In nucleotides, the CDR3 is TGCGCCAGTGGGACAACATATGGCTACACCTTC. This gives the protein CASGTTYGYTF.

V and J are TRBV27 and TRBJ2-1; 9 bases are shared with TRBD2. This CDR3 contains 16 residues. J was trimmed by 8 bases and V by 6 bases; bases with no gene match: 14. Looked up from germline, CDR1 is MNHEY and CDR2 is SMNVEV (reference sequence). The CDR3 here is CASRGSGGHPTDEQFF. The CDR3 nucleotides read TGTGCCAGCAGGGGTAGCGGGGGACATCCTACGGATGAGCAGTTCTTC.

The chain joins TRBV9 to TRBJ2-5, with 8 bases fitting TRBD1. CDR3 length equals 16 residues. The germline CDR1 and CDR2 sequences are SGDLS and YYNGEE. V lost 4 bases, J lost 1 base, and 9 bases stayed unmatched. The CDR3: CASSTAFGQGQETQYF. For the CDR3, the DNA is TGTGCCAGCAGCACTGCCTTTGGACAGGGCCAAGAGACCCAGTACTTC. Filled out from reference TRBV9 and TRBJ2-5, the complete variable domain reads DSGVTQTPKHLITATGQRVTLRCSPRSGDLSVYWYQQSLDQGLQFLIQYYNGEERAKGNILERFSAQQFPDLHSELNLSSLELGDSALYFCASSTAFGQGQETQYFGPGTRLLVL.

The rearrangement joins TRBV9 to TRBJ2-1, with 13 bases aligning to TRBD2. Losses at the gene ends were 0 bases for V and 0 bases for J; bases not matched to a gene: 3. The CDR3 loop spans 18 amino acids. Germline V gene sequence: CDR1 SGDLS, CDR2 YYNGEE. CDR3 protein: CASSVELAGGSSYNEQFF. CDR3 in DNA: TGTGCCAGCAGCGTAGAACTAGCGGGGGGGAGCTCCTACAATGAGCAGTTCTTC.

This chain's CDR3 is CASRTGSRFEAFF. In DNA, the CDR3 is TGTGCCAGTAGGACAGGGAGTCGTTTCGAAGCTTTCTTT. The V gene is TRBV19, the J gene TRBJ1-1; 7 bases match TRBD1. V gave up 6 bases and J gave up 8 bases; unmatched junction bases: 9. The CDR3 is 13 amino acids. Germline CDR1 and CDR2: LNHDA and SQIVND (reference sequence).

This clone was counted ten times or more. The chain carries TRBV6-5 and TRBJ1-1; TRBD1 is a possible D gene (5 bases). This CDR3 has 12 residues. Germline CDR1 MNHEY, CDR2 SVGAGI. The V end was cut by 7 bases, the J end by 2 bases, with 8 bases between. The CDR3 region has the DNA TGTGCCAGCAACCAGGGAAACACTGAAGCTTTCTTT. The encoded protein is CASNQGNTEAFF.

The V and J genes are TRBV3-1 (or the pseudogene TRBV3-2) and TRBJ2-3, with TRBD1 as a possible D gene (5 bases). The CDR3 is made up of 16 amino acids. V dropped 1 base and J dropped 4 bases, with 15 bases sitting between them. Germline-derived CDR1 and CDR2 are LGHDT and YNNKEL (reference sequence). The CDR3 reads CASSQGSPGWADTQYF. For the CDR3, the DNA is TGTGCCAGCAGCCAAGGTAGTCCAGGGTGGGCAGATACGCAGTATTTT.

This chain links TRBV19 with TRBJ1-5; D not certain. Germline CDR1 is LNHDA and CDR2 is SQIVND (reference sequence). The length of the CDR3 is 16 residues. V was trimmed by 5 bases and J by 7 bases, leaving 21 bases between them. CDR3 amino acids: CASSPVGPSLGQPQHF. The CDR3, as DNA: TGTGCCAGTAGTCCGGTTGGGCCCAGCTTAGGACAGCCCCAGCATTTT.

In its sample, this clone was seen once. The V call is TRBV3-1 (or the pseudogene TRBV3-2), the J call TRBJ1-2, with a weak D call TRBD1 (6 bases). V was trimmed by 2 bases and J by 9 bases, leaving 22 bases between them. CDR1 is LGHDT and CDR2 is YNNKEL in the germline V gene (reference sequence). This CDR3 is built from 16 residues. The CDR3 bases are TGTGCCAGCAGCCAACCAGGGGCGACAGGACGTTCTCGCTACACCTTC. Translation gives CASSQPGATGRSRYTF.

This chain uses TRBV7-9 with TRBJ2-3; possibly TRBD1 for D (6 bases). This CDR3 region has 13 residues. Germline CDR1 SEHNR, CDR2 FQNEAQ (reference sequence). Trimming left V 6 bases short and J 4 bases short, with 11 bases between. CDR3 DNA sequence: TGTGCCAGCAGAGCAGGGGTGGCAGATACGCAGTATTTT. It is translated as CASRAGVADTQYF.

V usage is TRBV18 and J usage is TRBJ2-3; 10 bases line up with TRBD1. CDR3 length equals 16 residues. Germline CDR1 and CDR2: KGHSH and LQKENI. Unmatched junction bases numbered 14, after V lost 8 bases and J lost 6 bases. The CDR3, as DNA: TGTGCCAGCAAACCATGGGACAGGGGCCTTTCGGATACGCAGTATTTT. Amino acid sequence: CASKPWDRGLSDTQYF.

This chain joins TRBV5-1 and TRBJ1-3, with TRBD1 matching over 8 bases. The length of the CDR3 is 17 residues. Germline V gene data show CDR1 as SGHRS and CDR2 as YFSETQ. V lost 2 bases to trimming and J lost 1 base; unmatched junction nucleotides: 8. CDR3 nucleotides: TGCGCCAGCAGCTTAGCTACCGGGACAGGATCTGGAAACACCATATATTTT. It yields the protein CASSLATGTGSGNTIYF. Variable domain in full (rest from reference TRBV5-1 and TRBJ1-3): KAGVTQTPRYLIKTRGQQVTLSCSPISGHRSVSWYQQTPGQGLQFLFEYFSETQRNKGNFPGRFSGRQFSNSRSEMNVSTLELGDSALYLCASSLATGTGSGNTIYFGEGSWLTVV.

The chain is built from TRBV10-3 and TRBJ1-3; TRBD1 might be the D (5 bases). Germline V gene lookup returns CDR1 ENHRY and CDR2 SYGVKD. The CDR3 has 17 residues. The chain's CDR3 is CASGGQGAPFSGNTIYF. CDR3 in DNA: TGTGCATCGGGAGGGCAGGGTGCTCCCTTCTCTGGAAACACCATATATTTT.

The J gene is TRBJ1-2, the V gene TRBV7-9; D is possibly TRBD1 (5 bases). Looked up from germline, CDR1 is SEHNR and CDR2 is FQNEAQ (reference sequence). The V end lost 1 base, the J end lost 5 bases, and 11 bases lay between the germline ends. The CDR3 consists of 14 residues. CDR3 protein: CASSLERGRYGYTF. CDR3 nucleotide sequence: TGTGCCAGCAGCTTAGAAAGGGGAAGGTATGGCTACACCTTC.